The clone carrying this T cell receptor (beta chain) was detected many times. The V gene's germline CDR1 is MNHNY and CDR2 SVGAGI (reference sequence). V was trimmed by 4 bases and J by 8 bases, leaving 6 bases between them. The CDR3 loop spans 11 amino acids. This sample was included in a study of CD8 T cells in ankylosing spondylitis. One entry per CDR3 protein, called by TCRdb with MiXCR from the 5' RACE reads. Of around 230,000 distinct CDR3 sequences listed, roughly 8.6% are singletons. Sequences were obtained from blood, either unsorted or a sorted T cell fraction (not recorded which). The TCR was taken from a male donor with ankylosing spondylitis or in good health (not recorded which). The chain joins TRBV6-6 to TRBJ2-4; D gene ambiguous. CDR3 protein: CASSSGYIQYF. In nucleotides, the CDR3 is TGTGCCAGCAGTTCCGGATACATTCAGTACTTC.